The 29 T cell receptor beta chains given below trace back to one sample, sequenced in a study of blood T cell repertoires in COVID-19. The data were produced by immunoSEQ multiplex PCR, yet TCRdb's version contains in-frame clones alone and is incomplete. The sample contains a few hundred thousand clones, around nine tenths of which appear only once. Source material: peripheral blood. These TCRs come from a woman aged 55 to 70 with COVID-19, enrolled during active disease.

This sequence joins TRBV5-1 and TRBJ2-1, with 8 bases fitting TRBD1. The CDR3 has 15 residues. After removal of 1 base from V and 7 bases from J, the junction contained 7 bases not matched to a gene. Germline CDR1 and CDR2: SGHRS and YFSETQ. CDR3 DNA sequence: TGCGCCAGCAGCTTGTCCTGGACAGGGATAAATGAGCAGTTCTTC. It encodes CASSLSWTGINEQFF.

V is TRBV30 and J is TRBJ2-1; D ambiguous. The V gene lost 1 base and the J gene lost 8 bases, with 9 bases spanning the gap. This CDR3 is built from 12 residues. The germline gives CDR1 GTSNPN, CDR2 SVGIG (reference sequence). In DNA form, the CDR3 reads TGTGCCTGGAGTGGGCTGGGCGATGAGCAGTTCTTC. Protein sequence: CAWSGLGDEQFF.

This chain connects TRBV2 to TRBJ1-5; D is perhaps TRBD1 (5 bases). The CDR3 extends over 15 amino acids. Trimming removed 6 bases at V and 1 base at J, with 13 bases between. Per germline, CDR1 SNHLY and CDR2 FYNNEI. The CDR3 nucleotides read TGTGCCAGCAGAAGTCAGGGTTTGAGCAATCAGCCCCAGCATTTT. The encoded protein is CASRSQGLSNQPQHF.

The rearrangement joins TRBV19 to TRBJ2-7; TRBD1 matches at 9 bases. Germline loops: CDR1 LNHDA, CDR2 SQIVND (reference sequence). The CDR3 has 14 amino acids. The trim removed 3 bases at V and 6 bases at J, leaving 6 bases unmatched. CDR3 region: CASSIGTGLGEQYF. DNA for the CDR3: TGTGCCAGTAGTATTGGGACAGGGTTGGGCGAGCAGTACTTC.

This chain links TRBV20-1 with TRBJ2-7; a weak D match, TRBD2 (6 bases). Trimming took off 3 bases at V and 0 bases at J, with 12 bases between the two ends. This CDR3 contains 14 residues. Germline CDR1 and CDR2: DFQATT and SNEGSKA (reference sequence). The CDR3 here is CSASRGSVSYEQYF. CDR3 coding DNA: TGCAGTGCTAGTCGGGGGAGTGTCTCCTACGAGCAGTACTTC.

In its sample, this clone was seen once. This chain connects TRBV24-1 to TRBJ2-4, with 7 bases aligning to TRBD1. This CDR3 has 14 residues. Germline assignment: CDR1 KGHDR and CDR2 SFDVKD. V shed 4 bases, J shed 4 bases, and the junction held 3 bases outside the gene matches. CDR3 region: CATSDPGQKNIQYF. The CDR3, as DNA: TGTGCCACCAGTGACCCGGGACAGAAAAACATTCAGTACTTC.

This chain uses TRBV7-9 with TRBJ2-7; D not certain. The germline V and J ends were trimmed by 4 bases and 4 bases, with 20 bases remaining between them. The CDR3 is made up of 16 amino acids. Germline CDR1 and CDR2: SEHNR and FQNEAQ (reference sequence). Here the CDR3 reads CASSSSDRLRPYEQYF. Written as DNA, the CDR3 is TGTGCCAGCAGCTCATCAGATCGACTTCGCCCTTACGAGCAGTACTTC.

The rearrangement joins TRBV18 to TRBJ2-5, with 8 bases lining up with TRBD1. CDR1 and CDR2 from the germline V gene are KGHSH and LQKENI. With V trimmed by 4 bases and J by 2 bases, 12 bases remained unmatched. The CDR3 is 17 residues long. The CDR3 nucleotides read TGTGCCAGCTCACTACGGACAGGGAGGTTGTCACAAGAGACCCAGTACTTC. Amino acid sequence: CASSLRTGRLSQETQYF.

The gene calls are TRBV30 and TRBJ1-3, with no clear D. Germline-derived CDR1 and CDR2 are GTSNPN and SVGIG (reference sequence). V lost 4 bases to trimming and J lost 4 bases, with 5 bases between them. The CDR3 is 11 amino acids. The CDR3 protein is CAWTGGNTIYF. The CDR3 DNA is TGTGCCTGGACGGGGGGAAACACCATATATTTT.

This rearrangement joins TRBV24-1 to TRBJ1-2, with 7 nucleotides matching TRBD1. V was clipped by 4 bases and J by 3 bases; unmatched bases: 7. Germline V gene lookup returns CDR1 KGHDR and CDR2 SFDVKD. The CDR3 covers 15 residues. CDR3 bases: TGTGCCACCAGTGACCCGGGCAGGGGGGACTATGGCTACACCTTC. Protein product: CATSDPGRGDYGYTF.

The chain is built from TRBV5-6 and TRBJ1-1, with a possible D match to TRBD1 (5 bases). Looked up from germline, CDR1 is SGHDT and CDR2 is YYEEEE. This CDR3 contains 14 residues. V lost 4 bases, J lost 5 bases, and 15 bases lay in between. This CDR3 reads CASSPAGAGTEAFF. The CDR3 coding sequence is TGTGCCAGCAGCCCGGCTGGGGCAGGGACTGAAGCTTTCTTT.

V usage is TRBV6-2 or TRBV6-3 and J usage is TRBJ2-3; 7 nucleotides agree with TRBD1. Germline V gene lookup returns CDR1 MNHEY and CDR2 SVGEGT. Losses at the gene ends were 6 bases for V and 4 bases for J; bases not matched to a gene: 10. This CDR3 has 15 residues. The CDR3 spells CASSKDRVWADTQYF. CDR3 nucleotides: TGTGCCAGCAGCAAAGACAGGGTGTGGGCAGATACGCAGTATTTT.

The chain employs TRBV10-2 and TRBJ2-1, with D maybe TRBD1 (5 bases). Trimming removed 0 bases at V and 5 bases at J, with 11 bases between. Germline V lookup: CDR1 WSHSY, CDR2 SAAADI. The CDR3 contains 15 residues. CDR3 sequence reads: CASSESQGLNNEQFF. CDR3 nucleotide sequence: TGCGCCAGCAGTGAGTCGCAGGGCTTAAACAATGAGCAGTTCTTC.

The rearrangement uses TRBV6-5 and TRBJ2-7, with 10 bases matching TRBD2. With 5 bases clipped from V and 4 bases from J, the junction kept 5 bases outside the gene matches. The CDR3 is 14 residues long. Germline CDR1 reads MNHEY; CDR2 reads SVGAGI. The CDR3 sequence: CASSPWTSGYEQYF. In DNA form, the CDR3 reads TGTGCCAGCAGTCCATGGACTAGCGGATACGAGCAGTACTTC.

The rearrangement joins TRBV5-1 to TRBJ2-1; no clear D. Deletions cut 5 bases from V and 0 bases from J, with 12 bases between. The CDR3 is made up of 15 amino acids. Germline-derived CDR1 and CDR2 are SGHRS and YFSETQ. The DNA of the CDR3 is TGCGCCAGCAGGGTGTTAGCCGGCTCCTACAATGAGCAGTTCTTC. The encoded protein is CASRVLAGSYNEQFF. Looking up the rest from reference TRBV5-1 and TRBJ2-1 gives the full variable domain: KAGVTQTPRYLIKTRGQQVTLSCSPISGHRSVSWYQQTPGQGLQFLFEYFSETQRNKGNFPGRFSGRQFSNSRSEMNVSTLELGDSALYLCASRVLAGSYNEQFFGPGTRLTVL.

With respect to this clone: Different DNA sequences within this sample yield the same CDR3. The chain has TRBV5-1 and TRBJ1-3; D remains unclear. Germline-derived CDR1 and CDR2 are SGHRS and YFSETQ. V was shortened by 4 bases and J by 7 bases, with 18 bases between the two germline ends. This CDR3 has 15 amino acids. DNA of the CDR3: TGCGCCAGCAGCCCCGGCGGAGCCGGAGGGAACACCATATATTTT. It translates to CASSPGGAGGNTIYF.

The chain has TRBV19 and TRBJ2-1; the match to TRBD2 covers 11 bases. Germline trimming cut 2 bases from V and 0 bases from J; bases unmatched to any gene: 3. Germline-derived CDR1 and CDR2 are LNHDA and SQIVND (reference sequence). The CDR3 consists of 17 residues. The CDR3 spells CASSIRLAGSSYNEQFF. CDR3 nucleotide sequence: TGTGCCAGTAGTATACGACTAGCGGGGAGCTCCTACAATGAGCAGTTCTTC.

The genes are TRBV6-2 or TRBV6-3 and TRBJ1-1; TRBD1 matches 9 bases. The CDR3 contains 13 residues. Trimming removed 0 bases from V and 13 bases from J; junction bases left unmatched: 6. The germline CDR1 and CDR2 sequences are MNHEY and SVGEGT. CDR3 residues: CASSYSDRGTGFF. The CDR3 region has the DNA TGTGCCAGCAGTTACTCGGACAGGGGTACGGGTTTCTTT.

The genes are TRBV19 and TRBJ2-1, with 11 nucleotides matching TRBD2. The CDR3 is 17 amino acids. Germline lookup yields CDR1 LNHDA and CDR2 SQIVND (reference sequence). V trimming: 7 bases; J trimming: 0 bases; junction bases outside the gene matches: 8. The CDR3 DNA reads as TGTGCCAGTACCACCGGGACTAGCGGCAGCTCCTACAATGAGCAGTTCTTC. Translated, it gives CASTTGTSGSSYNEQFF.

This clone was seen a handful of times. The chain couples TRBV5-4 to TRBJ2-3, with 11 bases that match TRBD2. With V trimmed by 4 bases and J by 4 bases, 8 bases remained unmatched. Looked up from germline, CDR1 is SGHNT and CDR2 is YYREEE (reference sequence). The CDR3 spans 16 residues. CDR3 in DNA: TGTGCCAGCAGCCGGACTAGCGGGCGGGGCGCAGATACGCAGTATTTT. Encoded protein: CASSRTSGRGADTQYF.

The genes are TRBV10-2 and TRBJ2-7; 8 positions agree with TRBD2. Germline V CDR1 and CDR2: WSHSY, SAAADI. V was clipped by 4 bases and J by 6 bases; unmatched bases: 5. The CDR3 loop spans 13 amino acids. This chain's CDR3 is CASSVRGGAEQYF. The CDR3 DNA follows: TGCGCCAGCAGTGTTCGGGGGGGGGCCGAGCAGTACTTC.

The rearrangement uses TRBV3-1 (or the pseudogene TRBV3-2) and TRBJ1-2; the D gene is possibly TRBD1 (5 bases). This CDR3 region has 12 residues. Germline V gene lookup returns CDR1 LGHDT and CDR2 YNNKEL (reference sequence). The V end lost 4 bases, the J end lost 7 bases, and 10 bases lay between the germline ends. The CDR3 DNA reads TGTGCCAGCAGCCGGGGGGAGGGTGGCTACACCTTC. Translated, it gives CASSRGEGGYTF.

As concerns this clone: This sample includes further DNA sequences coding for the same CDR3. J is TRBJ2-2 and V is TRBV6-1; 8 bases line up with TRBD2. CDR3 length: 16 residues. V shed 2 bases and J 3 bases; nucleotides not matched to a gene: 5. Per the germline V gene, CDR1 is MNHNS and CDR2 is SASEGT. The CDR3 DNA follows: TGTGCCAGCAGTGAACTAGCGGGCGGGGACACCGGGGAGCTGTTTTTT. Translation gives CASSELAGGDTGELFF.

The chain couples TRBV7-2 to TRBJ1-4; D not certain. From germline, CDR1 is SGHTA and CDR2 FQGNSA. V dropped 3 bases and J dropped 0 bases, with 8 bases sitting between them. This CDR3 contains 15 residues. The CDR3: CASSFSYATNEKLFF. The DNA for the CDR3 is TGTGCCAGCAGCTTCTCTTATGCAACTAATGAAAAACTGTTTTTT.

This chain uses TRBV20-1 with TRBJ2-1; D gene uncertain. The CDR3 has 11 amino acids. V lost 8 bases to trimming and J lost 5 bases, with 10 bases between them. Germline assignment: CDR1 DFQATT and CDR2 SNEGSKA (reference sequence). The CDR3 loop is CSPRLDNEQFF. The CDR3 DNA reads TGCAGTCCGCGTTTAGACAATGAGCAGTTCTTC.

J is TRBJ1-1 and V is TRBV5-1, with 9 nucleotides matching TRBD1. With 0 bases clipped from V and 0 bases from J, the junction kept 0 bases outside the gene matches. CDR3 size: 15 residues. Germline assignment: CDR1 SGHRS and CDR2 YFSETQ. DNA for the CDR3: TGCGCCAGCAGCTTGGGGACAGGGGTGAACACTGAAGCTTTCTTT. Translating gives CASSLGTGVNTEAFF.

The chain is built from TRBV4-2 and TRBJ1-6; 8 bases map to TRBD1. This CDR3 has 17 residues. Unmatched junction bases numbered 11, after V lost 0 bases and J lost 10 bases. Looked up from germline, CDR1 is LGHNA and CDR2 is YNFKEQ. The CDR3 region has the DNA TGTGCCAGCAGCCAAGATCGCCGGACAGGGAGGGACTCACCCCTCCACTTT. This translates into CASSQDRRTGRDSPLHF.

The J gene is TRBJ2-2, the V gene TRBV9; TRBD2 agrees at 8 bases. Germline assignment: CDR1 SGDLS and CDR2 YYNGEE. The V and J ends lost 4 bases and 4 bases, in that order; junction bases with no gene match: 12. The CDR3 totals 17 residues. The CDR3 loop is CASSPHGRASGTGELFF. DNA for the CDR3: TGTGCCAGCAGCCCACACGGGAGGGCTTCCGGCACCGGGGAGCTGTTTTTT.

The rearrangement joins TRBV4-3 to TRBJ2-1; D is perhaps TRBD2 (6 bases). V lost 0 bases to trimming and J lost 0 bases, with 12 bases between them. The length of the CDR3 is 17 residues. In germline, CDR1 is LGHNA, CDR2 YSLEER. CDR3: CASSQDVAGSSYNEQFF. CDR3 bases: TGCGCCAGCAGCCAAGATGTTGCGGGGAGCTCCTACAATGAGCAGTTCTTC.